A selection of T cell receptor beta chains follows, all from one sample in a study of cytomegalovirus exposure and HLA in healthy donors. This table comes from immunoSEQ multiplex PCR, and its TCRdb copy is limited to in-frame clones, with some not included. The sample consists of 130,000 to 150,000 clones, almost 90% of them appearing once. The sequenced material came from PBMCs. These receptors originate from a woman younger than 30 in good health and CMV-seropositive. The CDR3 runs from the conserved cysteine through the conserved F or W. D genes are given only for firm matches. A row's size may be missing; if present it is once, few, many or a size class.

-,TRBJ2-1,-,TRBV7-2,CASSPQGSDYNEQFF,TGTGCCAGCAGCCCCCAGGGGTCGGACTACAATGAGCAGTTCTTC
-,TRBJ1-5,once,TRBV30,CAWSSGTSDQPQHF,TGTGCCTGGAGTTCCGGGACATCGGATCAGCCCCAGCATTTT
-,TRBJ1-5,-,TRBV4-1,CASSQDSAVNQPQHF,TGCGCCAGCAGCCAAGATTCGGCGGTTAATCAGCCCCAGCATTTT
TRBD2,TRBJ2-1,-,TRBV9,CASSVLGAGGGNEQFF,TGTGCCAGCAGCGTTCTTGGAGCGGGAGGGGGCAATGAGCAGTTCTTC
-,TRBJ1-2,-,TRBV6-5,CASSYSNRALNYGYTF,TGTGCCAGCAGTTACTCGAACAGAGCTCTTAACTATGGCTACACCTTC
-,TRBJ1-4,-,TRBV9,CASSPEGGSTNEKLFF,TGTGCCAGCAGCCCCGAGGGAGGCTCAACTAATGAAAAACTGTTTTTT
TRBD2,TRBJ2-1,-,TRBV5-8,CASSLERGGGARNEQFF,TGTGCCAGCAGCTTGGAAAGGGGCGGGGGGGCCCGAAATGAGCAGTTCTTC
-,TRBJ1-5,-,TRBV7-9,CASSLQGSNQPQHF,TGTGCCAGCAGCTTACAGGGGTCCAATCAGCCCCAGCATTTT
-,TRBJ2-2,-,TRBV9,CASSSTGMVGELFF,TGTGCCAGCAGCAGTACGGGAATGGTTGGGGAGCTGTTTTTT
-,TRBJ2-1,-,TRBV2,CASQAGLYNEQFF,TGTGCCAGCCAGGCGGGCCTTTACAATGAGCAGTTCTTC
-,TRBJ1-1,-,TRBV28,CASRPPPRDTEAFF,TGTGCCAGCAGGCCTCCCCCTCGGGACACTGAAGCTTTCTTT
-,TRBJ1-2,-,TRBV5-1,CASSLPREPYGYTF,TGCGCCAGCAGCTTGCCTCGGGAACCTTATGGCTACACCTTC
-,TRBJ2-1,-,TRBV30,CAWSPRLVSYNEQFF,TGTGCCTGGAGTCCCCGACTGGTCTCCTACAATGAGCAGTTCTTC
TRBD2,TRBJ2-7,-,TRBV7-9,CASSSLAGGSYEQYF,TGTGCCAGCAGCTCCCTAGCGGGGGGATCCTACGAGCAGTACTTC
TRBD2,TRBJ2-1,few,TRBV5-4,CASSLDSREGLQFF,TGTGCCAGCAGCTTGGATAGTAGGGAGGGACTGCAGTTCTTC
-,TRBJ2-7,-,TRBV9,CASSVGELGANEQYF,TGTGCCAGCAGCGTAGGGGAACTGGGAGCCAACGAGCAGTACTTC
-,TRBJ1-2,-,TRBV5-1,CASSYYRVGYTF,TGCGCCAGCAGCTACTACAGGGTAGGCTACACCTTC
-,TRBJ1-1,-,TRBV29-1,CSVRGGTEAFF,TGCAGCGTCCGAGGGGGTACTGAAGCTTTCTTT
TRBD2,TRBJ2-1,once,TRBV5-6,CASSSKRGGTYNEQFF,TGTGCCAGCAGCTCCAAGCGGGGGGGAACCTACAATGAGCAGTTCTTC
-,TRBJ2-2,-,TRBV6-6,CASSYPSGSGELFF,TGTGCCAGCAGTTACCCATCAGGGTCCGGGGAGCTGTTTTTT
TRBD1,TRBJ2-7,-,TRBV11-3,CASSLFGQGVEQYF,TGTGCCAGCAGCTTATTCGGACAGGGCGTCGAGCAGTACTTC